The 30 T cell receptor beta chains in this list originate from one sample, sequenced in a study of T-cell memory formation after mild COVID-19. Using its own MiXCR run on the 5' RACE reads, TCRdb lists one record per CDR3 protein. The sample lists 470,000 or so distinct CDR3 sequences; approximately 23% were seen once. The sample was PBMCs or a T cell subset sorted from them (not recorded which). These receptors came from an adult woman who had mild COVID-19 (a few samples of this study predate the infection). Cell type and time point are not known.

The rearrangement uses TRBV5-6 and TRBJ2-7; the match to TRBD1 covers 10 bases. J lost 5 bases, V lost 7 bases, and 6 bases had no gene match. The CDR3 consists of 13 residues. From germline, CDR1 is SGHDT and CDR2 YYEEEE. CDR3 loop: CASVGTGVNEQYF. DNA of the CDR3: TGTGCCAGCGTCGGGACAGGGGTCAACGAGCAGTACTTC.

This chain uses TRBV6-2 or TRBV6-3 with TRBJ2-3; 9 bases align to TRBD2. Trimming removed 5 bases from V and 2 bases from J; junction bases left unmatched: 5. CDR3 length: 15 amino acids. Per the germline V gene, CDR1 is MNHEY and CDR2 is SVGEGT. In nucleotides, the CDR3 is TGTGCCAGCAGTATAGCGGGAGTCTACACAGATACGCAGTATTTT. This codes for CASSIAGVYTDTQYF.

V gene TRBV24-1 combines with J gene TRBJ2-2; 8 bases agree with TRBD1. With V trimmed by 4 bases and J by 4 bases, 4 bases remained unmatched. The CDR3 consists of 15 residues. Germline loops: CDR1 KGHDR, CDR2 SFDVKD. The CDR3 loop reads CATSEPDRATGELFF. The DNA for the CDR3 is TGTGCCACCAGTGAACCGGACAGGGCCACCGGGGAGCTGTTTTTT.

This sequence joins TRBV2 and TRBJ2-7; D gene ambiguous. V gave up 0 bases and J gave up 4 bases, with 16 bases separating them. Germline V gene data show CDR1 as SNHLY and CDR2 as FYNNEI. The CDR3 sequence is 16 residues long. The CDR3 DNA sequence: TGTGCCAGCAGTGAAGCTGCGGCAGAAATTTTTTACGAGCAGTACTTC. Protein sequence: CASSEAAAEIFYEQYF.

This clonotype was observed a few times. The J gene is TRBJ1-2, the V gene TRBV7-6, with D unresolved. The CDR3 has 15 residues. Trimming left V 3 bases short and J 2 bases short, with 13 bases between. The germline CDR1 and CDR2 sequences are SGHVS and FNYEAQ. The CDR3 loop is CASSFAEFLNYGYTF. The CDR3 DNA sequence: TGTGCCAGCAGCTTCGCGGAGTTCCTCAACTATGGCTACACCTTC. Full variable domain (outside the CDR3, taken from reference TRBV7-6 and TRBJ1-2): GAGVSQSPRYKVTKRGQDVALRCDPISGHVSLYWYRQALGQGPEFLTYFNYEAQQDKSGLPNDRFSAERPEGSISTLTIQRTEQRDSAMYRCASSFAEFLNYGYTFGSGTRLTVV.

This clonotype was counted only a few times. The CDR3: CSVEGLAAQFF. The CDR3 DNA reads TGCAGCGTTGAAGGACTAGCTGCGCAGTTCTTC. The chain carries TRBV29-1 and TRBJ2-1, with TRBD2 matching 7 bases. The CDR3 loop spans 11 amino acids. CDR1 SQVTM and CDR2 ANQGSEA come from the germline V gene. The ends lost 1 base at V and 12 bases at J; junction bases unmatched: 3.

The chain is built from TRBV20-1 and TRBJ2-1; D remains unclear. Germline V gives CDR1 DFQATT, CDR2 SNEGSKA (reference sequence). The CDR3 has 12 residues. V was trimmed by 0 bases and J by 9 bases, leaving 9 bases between them. The CDR3 sequence is CSARDASTEQFF. In DNA, the CDR3 is TGCAGTGCTAGAGATGCAAGCACTGAGCAGTTCTTC.

This clonotype was counted a few times. The rearrangement joins TRBV27 to TRBJ1-1; the D is unclear. The CDR3 is 12 amino acids. Germline V CDR1 and CDR2: MNHEY, SMNVEV (reference sequence). Trimming cost V 3 bases and J 6 bases, with 8 bases left between them. The CDR3 protein is CASSLDGAEAFF. As DNA, the CDR3 is TGTGCCAGCAGTTTGGACGGGGCTGAAGCTTTCTTT.

This clonotype was seen once. This sequence joins TRBV5-8 and TRBJ2-1; D possibly matches TRBD1 or TRBD2 (5 bases each). The V gene's germline CDR1 is SGHTS and CDR2 YDEGEE. V lost 0 bases and J 10 bases, leaving 14 bases between the germline ends. The CDR3 spans 14 residues. The CDR3 nucleotides read TGTGCCAGCAGCTTGGGAAGAGGGGTTCGGGAGCAGTTCTTC. This sequence encodes CASSLGRGVREQFF.

This clonotype was observed many times. The chain links TRBV12-3 or TRBV12-4 to TRBJ2-1, with D hard to call. V was pared by 3 bases and J by 12 bases, with 18 bases between. The CDR3 is made up of 14 amino acids. The CDR3 nucleotides read TGTGCCAGCAGTTTCTTTTCCCGTGGGCGCGGGCAGTTCTTC. This codes for CASSFFSRGRGQFF.

This rearrangement joins TRBV13 to TRBJ2-7; possibly TRBD2 for D (6 bases). CDR3 length equals 17 residues. Germline V gene sequence: CDR1 PRHDT, CDR2 FYEKMQ (reference sequence). V was clipped by 0 bases and J by 4 bases, with 19 bases between them. The CDR3 bases are TGTGCCAGCAGCTTAGGGGCCATGGGTGGAGGGGTTTACGAGCAGTACTTC. Its translation is CASSLGAMGGGVYEQYF.

This chain joins TRBV4-1 and TRBJ2-7; TRBD2 might be the D (5 bases). In germline, CDR1 is MGHRA, CDR2 YSYEKL. The CDR3 length is 15 residues. V was cut by 4 bases and J by 2 bases, with 15 bases left in between. The chain's CDR3 is CASSPPGRGAYEQYF. The CDR3 bases are TGCGCCAGCAGCCCCCCCGGACGGGGAGCCTACGAGCAGTACTTC.

This clonotype was recorded at least ten times. The chain's CDR3 is CASTPGVAGELFF. The CDR3 nucleotides read TGTGCCAGCACCCCTGGGGTTGCCGGGGAGCTGTTTTTT. The chain employs TRBV12-3 or TRBV12-4 and TRBJ2-2; D unresolved. V was clipped by 7 bases and J by 6 bases, with 12 bases between them. The CDR3 consists of 13 residues.

This clonotype occurred a few times. Here the CDR3 DNA reads TGTGCCAGCAGTTTACTAGCGGGGGAGTCCGAGCAGTACTTC. This translates into CASSLLAGESEQYF. The rearrangement uses TRBV9 and TRBJ2-7; 11 bases are a match to TRBD2. The V gene's germline CDR1 is SGDLS and CDR2 YYNGEE. With 5 bases clipped from V and 6 bases from J, the junction kept 7 bases outside the gene matches. The CDR3 consists of 14 residues.

The CDR3 nucleotides read TGTGCCAGCAGTCCTCAGAAGGGGAACTACAATGAGCAGTTCTTC. Residues: CASSPQKGNYNEQFF. This sequence joins TRBV12-3 or TRBV12-4 and TRBJ2-1; TRBD1 is a possible D gene (5 bases). The CDR3 is 15 residues long. V lost 5 bases, J lost 3 bases, and 14 bases lay in between.

The chain is built from TRBV12-3 or TRBV12-4 and TRBJ2-5; D not resolved. V shed 6 bases and J shed 4 bases, with 12 bases lying between them. The CDR3 has 13 amino acids. Here the CDR3 reads CASSRTPGETQYF. The DNA of the CDR3 is TGTGCCAGCAGCCGGACCCCCGGAGAGACCCAGTACTTC.

There are a few counts of this clonotype. The rearrangement joins TRBV5-1 to TRBJ2-1; 8 bases are a match to TRBD1. This CDR3 spans 15 amino acids. V trimming: 4 bases; J trimming: 4 bases; junction bases outside the gene matches: 7. CDR1 is SGHRS, CDR2 YFSETQ, per germline. CDR3 protein: CASSRRTGLYNEQFF. CDR3 DNA: TGCGCCAGCAGCAGAAGGACAGGGTTATACAATGAGCAGTTCTTC.

The chain has TRBV29-1 and TRBJ2-5; D is perhaps TRBD2 (7 bases). V dropped 4 bases and J dropped 2 bases, with 14 bases sitting between them. Germline V lookup: CDR1 SQVTM, CDR2 ANQGSEA. This CDR3 contains 14 residues. The DNA of the CDR3 is TGCAGCGTTGGGGGGGGCTACCGGCAAGAGACCCAGTACTTC. Its translation: CSVGGGYRQETQYF.

The chain combines TRBV19 with TRBJ2-3; 10 bases line up with TRBD1. The CDR3 has 15 amino acids. Germline V lookup: CDR1 LNHDA, CDR2 SQIVND (reference sequence). V trimming: 6 bases; J trimming: 6 bases; junction bases outside the gene matches: 9. In nucleotides, the CDR3 is TGTGCCAGTAGCTGGGGACAGGGGCTGATGGATACGCAGTATTTT. It specifies CASSWGQGLMDTQYF.

The chain combines TRBV12-3 or TRBV12-4 with TRBJ2-5; D not resolved. The CDR3 extends over 12 amino acids. V dropped 7 bases and J dropped 4 bases, with 10 bases sitting between them. Here the CDR3 DNA reads TGTGCCAGCACCGCAGGTGGAGAGACCCAGTACTTC. Amino acids: CASTAGGETQYF.

This clonotype showed up just a few times. V gene TRBV7-6 combines with J gene TRBJ2-5; 8 bases are shared with TRBD1. Germline CDR1 and CDR2: SGHVS and FNYEAQ. The CDR3 consists of 16 residues. V dropped 5 bases and J dropped 5; count of bases not matched to a gene: 13. The DNA of the CDR3 is TGTGCCAGCAGCCCCCCGCCCAGGGGGCGAGGGGAGACCCAGTACTTC. The encoded protein is CASSPPPRGRGETQYF.

V gene TRBV6-4 combines with J gene TRBJ1-1; D is unresolved. With 6 bases removed from V and 3 bases from J, the gap between germline ends came to 17 bases. Germline values: CDR1 MRHNA, CDR2 SNTAGT. The length of the CDR3 is 15 residues. CDR3 DNA: TGTGCCAGCAGGGCCCGGGGTACCTCTTACACTGAAGCTTTCTTT. Its protein is CASRARGTSYTEAFF.

J is TRBJ2-7 and V is TRBV5-1; 7 bases are shared with TRBD1. Germline loops: CDR1 SGHRS, CDR2 YFSETQ. The junction had 6 bases not matched to a gene; V was cut back by 4 bases and J by 2 bases. The CDR3 has 14 residues. In nucleotides, the CDR3 is TGCGCCAGCAGCGCCCGACAGGGACCCTACGAGCAGTACTTC. This translates into CASSARQGPYEQYF.

The gene calls are TRBV4-1 and TRBJ2-3; no firm D call. The CDR3 length is 15 residues. From germline, CDR1 is MGHRA and CDR2 YSYEKL. The V gene lost 4 bases and the J gene lost 0 bases, with 11 bases spanning the gap. CDR3 amino acids: CASSLRLTSTDTQYF. The CDR3 DNA follows: TGCGCCAGCAGCCTTCGACTTACTAGCACAGATACGCAGTATTTT.

This clonotype was seen more than once but under ten times. The chain joins TRBV12-3 or TRBV12-4 to TRBJ2-1; 14 positions agree with TRBD2. There are 15 residues in the CDR3. J was trimmed by 9 bases and V by 6 bases; bases with no gene match: 7. In nucleotides, the CDR3 is TGTGCCAGCAGCCTGGGACTAGCGGGGGACACTGAGCAGTTCTTC. Its protein is CASSLGLAGDTEQFF.

This clonotype showed up many times. The chain recombines TRBV12-3 or TRBV12-4 with TRBJ1-5, with 7 bases identical to TRBD1. With 5 bases clipped from V and 1 base from J, the junction kept 2 bases outside the gene matches. This CDR3 region has 14 residues. The CDR3 coding sequence is TGTGCCAGCAGTGACAGGGTCAGCAATCAGCCCCAGCATTTT. It encodes CASSDRVSNQPQHF.

This clonotype has a handful of counts. The V and J genes are TRBV7-9 and TRBJ1-3, with 7 nucleotides matching TRBD1. The CDR3 consists of 16 residues. Germline V lookup: CDR1 SEHNR, CDR2 FQNEAQ (reference sequence). V lost 3 bases and J lost 0; bases outside the gene matches: 5. The DNA for the CDR3 is TGTGCCAGCAGCTTGGGACAGCCAAGCTCTGGAAACACCATATATTTT. Amino acids: CASSLGQPSSGNTIYF.

This clonotype showed up just a few times. This rearrangement joins TRBV20-1 to TRBJ2-1; D gene uncertain. The V and J ends lost 0 bases and 6 bases respectively, with 9 bases between them. The CDR3 is 13 residues long. The germline V gene encodes CDR1 DFQATT and CDR2 SNEGSKA (reference sequence). The CDR3 nucleotides are TGCAGTGCTAGAGACGCCGGGTTCAATGAGCAGTTCTTC. This gives the protein CSARDAGFNEQFF.

The chain joins TRBV29-1 to TRBJ1-2; the match to TRBD1 covers 9 bases. The CDR3 is made up of 12 amino acids. CDR1 is SQVTM and CDR2 is ANQGSEA in the germline V gene. With V trimmed by 3 bases and J by 8 bases, 4 bases remained unmatched. The CDR3: CSVEGQGGGYTF. For the CDR3, the DNA is TGCAGCGTTGAGGGACAGGGCGGCGGCTACACCTTC.

This rearrangement joins TRBV20-1 to TRBJ1-4; no clear D. CDR1 is DFQATT and CDR2 is SNEGSKA in the germline V gene (reference sequence). This CDR3 is 13 amino acids long. V was clipped by 6 bases and J by 11 bases, with 19 bases between them. As DNA, the CDR3 is TGCAGTGCCCACCCGTCCCTGAGGCGGAAACTGTTTTTT. This gives the protein CSAHPSLRRKLFF.